Presented here are 9 T cell receptor beta chains from one specimen sequenced in a study of cytomegalovirus exposure and HLA in healthy donors. PCR primers comprised 60 Vbeta and 13 Jbeta primers. Produced via immunoSEQ multiplex PCR; TCRdb's table is partial and in-frame only. The specimen's table records about 200,000 clones. Sequencing input: PBMCs. The receptors were sampled from a girl aged 2 to 9 in good health and CMV-seropositive.

This rearrangement joins TRBV25-1 to TRBJ2-1, with D perhaps TRBD2 (6 bases). CDR3 length: 14 residues. Trimming stripped 4 bases from V and 5 bases from J, with 12 bases between. The germline V gene encodes CDR1 MGHDK and CDR2 SYGVNS. The CDR3 region is CASSVSGVNNEQFF. The DNA for the CDR3 is TGTGCCAGCAGTGTTTCGGGGGTAAACAATGAGCAGTTCTTC.

The chain recombines TRBV5-4 with TRBJ2-1; 10 nucleotides align to TRBD2. The V gene end was trimmed by 3 bases and the J gene end by 9 bases; junction bases not matched to a gene: 9. CDR3 length equals 15 residues. CDR1 SGHNT and CDR2 YYREEE come from the germline V gene (reference sequence). The CDR3 reads CASSSGTSASGEQFF. The CDR3 DNA follows: TGTGCCAGCAGCTCCGGGACTAGCGCCTCGGGTGAGCAGTTCTTC.

The J gene is TRBJ1-1, the V gene TRBV6-1; D remains ambiguous. The CDR3 is 11 residues long. The germline V and J ends were trimmed by 8 bases and 9 bases, with 13 bases remaining between them. Germline loops: CDR1 MNHNS, CDR2 SASEGT. Here the CDR3 reads CASARGPKAFF. The CDR3, as DNA: TGTGCCAGCGCCAGAGGCCCTAAAGCTTTCTTT.

V and J are TRBV5-4 and TRBJ2-7, with 9 bases lining up with TRBD1. CDR3 length: 16 amino acids. J was trimmed by 1 base and V by 6 bases; bases with no gene match: 11. CDR1 is SGHNT, CDR2 YYREEE, per germline (reference sequence). The CDR3 loop reads CASTPSGTGISYEQYF. The CDR3 DNA reads TGTGCCAGCACCCCCTCCGGGACAGGGATTTCCTACGAGCAGTACTTC.

The chain combines TRBV18 with TRBJ2-1; 7 positions agree with TRBD2. V lost 3 bases, J lost 10 bases, and 12 bases stayed unmatched. This CDR3 has 15 amino acids. Germline assignment: CDR1 KGHSH and CDR2 LQKENI. The CDR3 reads CASSPKIVGGQEQFF. CDR3 bases: TGTGCCAGCTCACCCAAGATTGTGGGAGGGCAAGAGCAGTTCTTC.

This chain links TRBV7-3 with TRBJ2-2; D possibly corresponds to TRBD1 (5 bases). The CDR3 covers 13 residues. Germline assignment: CDR1 SGHTA and CDR2 FQGTGA. V lost 4 bases, J lost 3 bases, and 6 bases lay in between. This CDR3 reads CASSSRDTGELFF. The CDR3 DNA sequence: TGTGCCAGCAGCTCCAGGGACACCGGGGAGCTGTTTTTT.

The rearrangement uses TRBV5-6 and TRBJ2-7, with 13 bases matching TRBD2. The CDR3 sequence is 17 residues long. Germline V gene lookup returns CDR1 SGHDT and CDR2 YYEEEE. The trim removed 3 bases at V and 5 bases at J, leaving 11 bases unmatched. Written as DNA, the CDR3 is TGTGCCAGCAGCTCATTTAACGGACTAGCGGGAGACCACGAGCAGTACTTC. Encoded protein: CASSSFNGLAGDHEQYF.

The genes are TRBV29-1 and TRBJ2-7, with D perhaps TRBD2 (6 bases). CDR1 SQVTM and CDR2 ANQGSEA come from the germline V gene. V dropped 3 bases and J dropped 2 bases, with 11 bases sitting between them. CDR3 length equals 13 residues. CDR3 amino acids: CSVEGGGAYEQYF. CDR3 sequence (DNA): TGCAGCGTTGAGGGGGGTGGGGCCTACGAGCAGTACTTC.

The chain has TRBV5-1 and TRBJ2-7; a possible D gene is TRBD2 (6 bases). Germline V lookup: CDR1 SGHRS, CDR2 YFSETQ. Trimming left V 0 bases short and J 0 bases short, with 13 bases between. The CDR3 is 16 amino acids. The CDR3 loop reads CASSLGSSSVSYEQYF. CDR3 DNA sequence: TGCGCCAGCAGCTTGGGGTCCTCTAGCGTCTCCTACGAGCAGTACTTC.